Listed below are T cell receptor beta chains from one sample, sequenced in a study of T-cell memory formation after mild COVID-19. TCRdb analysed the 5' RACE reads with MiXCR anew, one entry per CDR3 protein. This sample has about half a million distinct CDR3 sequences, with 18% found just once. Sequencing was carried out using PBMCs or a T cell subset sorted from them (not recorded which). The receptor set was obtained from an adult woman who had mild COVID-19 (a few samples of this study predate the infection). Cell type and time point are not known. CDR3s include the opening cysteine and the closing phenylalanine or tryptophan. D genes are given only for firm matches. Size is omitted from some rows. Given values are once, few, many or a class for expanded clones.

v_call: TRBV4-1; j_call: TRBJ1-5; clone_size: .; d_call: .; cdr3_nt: TGCGCCAGCAGCCAAGACCAAGGAGGCGTCCTAGGGGCGCCCCAGCATTTT; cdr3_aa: CASSQDQGGVLGAPQHF
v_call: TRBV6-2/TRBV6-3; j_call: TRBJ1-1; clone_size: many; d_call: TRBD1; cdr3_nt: TGTGCCAGCAATCGACAGGGGTGGACTGAAGCTTTCTTT; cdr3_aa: CASNRQGWTEAFF
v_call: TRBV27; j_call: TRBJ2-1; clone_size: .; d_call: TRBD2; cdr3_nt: TGTGCCAGCAGCCGACAGGGACTAGCGGGAAGGCACAATGAGCAGTTCTTC; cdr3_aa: CASSRQGLAGRHNEQFF
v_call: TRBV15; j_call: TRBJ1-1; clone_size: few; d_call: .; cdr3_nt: TGTGCCACCAGCAGAGATCAAGGGTTCGTAGCTTTCTTT; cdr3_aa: CATSRDQGFVAFF
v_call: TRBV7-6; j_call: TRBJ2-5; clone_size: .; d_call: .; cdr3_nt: TGTGCCAGCAGCCAATTTCAGGGGCCCGGGCAGGGTGAGACCCAGTACTTC; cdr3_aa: CASSQFQGPGQGETQYF
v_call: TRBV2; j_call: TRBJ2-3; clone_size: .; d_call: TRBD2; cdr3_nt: TGTGCCAGCACCGCGGGAGGTCCGGGTACGCAGTATTTT; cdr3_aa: CASTAGGPGTQYF
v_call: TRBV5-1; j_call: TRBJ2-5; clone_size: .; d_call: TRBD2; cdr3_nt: TGCGCCAGCACCACCGGGACTAGCGGCCAAGAGACCCAGTACTTC; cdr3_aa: CASTTGTSGQETQYF
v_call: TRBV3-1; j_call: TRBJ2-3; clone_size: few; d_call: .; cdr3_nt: TGTGCCAGCAGCCCTACAACTAGCACAGATACGCAGTATTTT; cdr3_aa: CASSPTTSTDTQYF
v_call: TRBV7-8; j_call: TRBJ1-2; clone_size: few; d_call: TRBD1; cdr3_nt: TGTGCCAGCAGCTTAGCGCGGGCAGGGGGGCGGTATGGCTACACCTTC; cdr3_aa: CASSLARAGGRYGYTF
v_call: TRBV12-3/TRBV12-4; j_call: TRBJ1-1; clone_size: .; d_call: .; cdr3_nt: TGTGCCACCGCGACAGCGAACACTGAAGCTTTCTTT; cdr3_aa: CATATANTEAFF
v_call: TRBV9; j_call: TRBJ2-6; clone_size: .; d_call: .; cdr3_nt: TGTGCCAGCAGCGTCTCGACAGTACCTCTCTCTGGGGCCAACGTCCTGACTTTC; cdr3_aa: CASSVSTVPLSGANVLTF
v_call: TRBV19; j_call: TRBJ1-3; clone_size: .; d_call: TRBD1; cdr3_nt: TGTGCCAGTGGACAGGAGGATAACACCATATATTTT; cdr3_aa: CASGQEDNTIYF
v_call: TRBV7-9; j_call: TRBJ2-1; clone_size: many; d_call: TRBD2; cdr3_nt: TGTGCCAGCAGCTCCCCCCAGACTAGCGTGCTTGGACATGAGCAGTTCTTC; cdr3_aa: CASSSPQTSVLGHEQFF
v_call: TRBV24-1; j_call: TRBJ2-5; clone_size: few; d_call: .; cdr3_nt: TGTGCCACCAGTGATTTGGCTAGGGTGAAGGGAGAGCGTGAAGAGACCCAGTACTTC; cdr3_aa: CATSDLARVKGEREETQYF
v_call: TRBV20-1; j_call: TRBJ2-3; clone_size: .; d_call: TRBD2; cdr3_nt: TGCAGTGCTAGAGTGTCGCGGGGGGCCCCAGATACGCAGTATTTT; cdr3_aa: CSARVSRGAPDTQYF
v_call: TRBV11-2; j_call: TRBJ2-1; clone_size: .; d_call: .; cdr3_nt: TGTGCCAGCAGCTTAGAATGGGGGCCTTACAATGAGCAGTTCTTC; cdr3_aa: CASSLEWGPYNEQFF
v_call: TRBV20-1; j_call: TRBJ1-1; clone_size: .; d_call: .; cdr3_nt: TGCAGTGTTTGGGAAAACACTGAAGCTTTCTTT; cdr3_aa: CSVWENTEAFF
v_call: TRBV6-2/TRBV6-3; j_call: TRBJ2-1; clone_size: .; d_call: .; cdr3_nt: TGTGCCAGCAGTGTCACGGGTCCGAGGGGACTGGCGAATGAGCAGTTCTTC; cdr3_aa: CASSVTGPRGLANEQFF
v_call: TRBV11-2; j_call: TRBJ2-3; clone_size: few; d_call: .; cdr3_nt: TGTGCCAAGACACGGTTCACAGATACGCAGTATTTT; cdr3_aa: CAKTRFTDTQYF
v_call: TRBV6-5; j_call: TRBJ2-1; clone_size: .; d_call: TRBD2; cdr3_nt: TGTGCCAGCAGTTACTCTAGCGGGAGGCCTAACAATGAGCAGTTCTTC; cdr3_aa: CASSYSSGRPNNEQFF
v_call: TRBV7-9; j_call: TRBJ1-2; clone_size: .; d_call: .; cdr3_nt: TGTGCCAGCAGCTCCACGGAAGGGGGGCGTCAAAACTATGGCTACACCTTC; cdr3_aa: CASSSTEGGRQNYGYTF
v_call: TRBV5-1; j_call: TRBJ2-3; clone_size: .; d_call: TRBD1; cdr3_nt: TGCGCCACCTCGAGACAGGGAGAACCTGAGGATACGCAGTATTTT; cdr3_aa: CATSRQGEPEDTQYF